This TCR beta chain came from a study of T-cell reconstitution after alpha-beta-depleted transplantation in children. Germline V gene sequence: CDR1 SGDLS, CDR2 YYNGEE. V lost 0 bases and J lost 0, with 10 bases in between. The CDR3 consists of 15 residues. This clonotype was detected only a few times. A library of TCRbeta sequences, prepared with unique molecular identifiers, was generated. From the PCR reads, TCRdb called clonotypes with MiXCR, one entry per CDR3 protein. Here the sample spans roughly 500,000 distinct CDR3 sequences, approximately 32% being singletons. V is TRBV9 and J is TRBJ2-7, with D perhaps matching TRBD1 (5 bases). Sequenced material: PBMCs from the stem cell graft donor, taken from the stem cell graft. This clonotype originated in a human donor who donated a stem cell graft to a child with aplastic anemia. The CDR3 protein is CASSVGQGPSYEQYF. The CDR3 DNA sequence: TGTGCCAGCAGCGTAGGTCAGGGTCCCTCCTACGAGCAGTACTTC.